These 32 T cell receptor beta chains were sequenced from one sample in a study of cytomegalovirus exposure and HLA in healthy donors (TCRdb year 2017). Libraries were built with the immunoSEQ multiplex PCR assay. The multiplex PCR relied on a mix of 60 forward primers for TCR Vbeta segments and 13 reverse primers for TCR Jbeta segments. Entries here come from immuneACCESS through TCRdb and include only in-frame sequences with V and J called. Some clones fail to appear in such tables; in the studies checked, an unresolved V gene covers under half of the shortfall, and the cause of the remainder is unknown. Within this sample are some 170,000 clones, with roughly 79% of them counted one time only. Nearly 6.5% of the sample goes to the ten largest clones. The sequenced sample consisted of PBMCs. Every receptor here comes from a man aged 40-49 years in good health and CMV-seropositive.

This clone has more than one count but fewer than ten. This chain uses TRBV28 with TRBJ2-1; 12 bases are shared with TRBD2. The CDR3 extends over 18 amino acids. The junction had 13 bases not matched to a gene; V was cut back by 4 bases and J by 6 bases. From germline, CDR1 is MDHEN and CDR2 SYDVKM. CDR3 loop: CASSSPGLAGLSGNEQFF. CDR3 sequence (DNA): TGTGCCAGCAGTTCCCCTGGACTAGCGGGACTTTCTGGCAATGAGCAGTTCTTC.

This clone has just one count. This chain uses TRBV9 with TRBJ2-5; weak D call: TRBD1 (6 bases). The V end was cut by 0 bases, the J end by 4 bases, with 10 bases between. The CDR3 runs to 14 residues. Germline lookup yields CDR1 SGDLS and CDR2 YYNGEE. The CDR3, as DNA: TGTGCCAGCAGCGTAGGACAGGAGGTAGAGACCCAGTACTTC. Amino acids: CASSVGQEVETQYF.

DNA of the CDR3: TGTGCCAGCAGTTTGTCACTAGCCGGAGAGACCCAGTACTTC. Its translation: CASSLSLAGETQYF. This chain joins TRBV28 and TRBJ2-5; D might be TRBD2 (6 bases). Trimming took off 3 bases at V and 4 bases at J, with 12 bases between the two ends. CDR1 is MDHEN, CDR2 SYDVKM, per germline. The CDR3 runs 14 residues.

V and J are TRBV19 and TRBJ1-5; 7 bases are shared with TRBD1. The CDR3 consists of 15 residues. The ends lost 5 bases at V and 7 bases at J; junction bases unmatched: 11. Per the germline V gene, CDR1 is LNHDA and CDR2 is SQIVND (reference sequence). CDR3 residues: CASSPRQGTGQPQHF. The CDR3 nucleotides read TGTGCCAGTAGTCCAAGACAGGGAACAGGGCAGCCCCAGCATTTT.

The genes are TRBV2 and TRBJ1-2; 8 nucleotides match TRBD1. Unmatched junction bases numbered 4, after V lost 4 bases and J lost 6 bases. The germline CDR1 and CDR2 sequences are SNHLY and FYNNEI. CDR3 length: 13 amino acids. CDR3 coding DNA: TGTGCCAGCAGTGCGTCCAGGGGGCATGGCTACACCTTC. Protein: CASSASRGHGYTF.

V is TRBV6-1 and J is TRBJ1-1, with D unresolved. Germline V gene data show CDR1 as MNHNS and CDR2 as SASEGT. V lost 2 bases to trimming and J lost 3 bases, with 13 bases between them. This CDR3 spans 15 amino acids. The CDR3 sequence: CASSERAVRDTEAFF. CDR3 DNA sequence: TGTGCCAGCAGTGAAAGGGCGGTGAGGGACACTGAAGCTTTCTTT.

The chain is built from TRBV2 and TRBJ2-7; 9 bases align to TRBD1. Germline assignment: CDR1 SNHLY and CDR2 FYNNEI. The length of the CDR3 is 12 residues. CDR3 DNA: TGTGCTAAACAGGGGGCGGCCTACGAGCAGTACTTC. It codes for CAKQGAAYEQYF.

The chain has TRBV11-3 and TRBJ2-1; 9 bases match TRBD2. The V gene's germline CDR1 is SGHNT and CDR2 YENEEA. The CDR3 is 19 residues long. Trimming took 0 bases from V and 1 from J; bases not matched to a gene: 10. CDR3 protein: CASSLDPRLAGRSYNEQFF. The CDR3 DNA is TGTGCCAGCAGCTTAGATCCTAGGCTAGCGGGAAGGTCCTACAATGAGCAGTTCTTC. Looking up the rest from reference TRBV11-3 and TRBJ2-1 gives the full variable domain: EAGVVQSPRYKIIEKKQPVAFWCNPISGHNTLYWYLQNLGQGPELLIRYENEEAVDDSQLPKDRFSAERLKGVDSTLKIQPAELGDSAVYLCASSLDPRLAGRSYNEQFFGPGTRLTVL.

The V and J genes are TRBV5-1 and TRBJ1-4; the D gene is possibly TRBD1 (6 bases). V shed 1 base and J shed 3 bases, with 10 bases lying between them. Germline V lookup: CDR1 SGHRS, CDR2 YFSETQ. The CDR3 runs 15 residues. The CDR3 loop is CASSLFQGSNEKLFF. CDR3 coding DNA: TGCGCCAGCAGCTTGTTCCAGGGGTCTAATGAAAAACTGTTTTTT.

The chain combines TRBV7-3 with TRBJ2-5; 9 positions match TRBD2. Germline V gene data show CDR1 as SGHTA and CDR2 as FQGTGA. This CDR3 has 14 residues. V was pared by 2 bases and J by 5 bases, with 3 bases of the junction left unmatched. CDR3 in DNA: TGTGCCAGCAGCTTATTAGCGGGAGCGGAGACCCAGTACTTC. Its protein is CASSLLAGAETQYF.

This chain links TRBV4-1 with TRBJ2-1; no definite D call. The CDR3 sequence is 14 residues long. The V end was cut by 6 bases, the J end by 0 bases, with 9 bases between. Germline V CDR1 and CDR2: MGHRA, YSYEKL. The DNA of the CDR3 is TGCGCCAGCAGGGAGCTGGTCTCCTACAATGAGCAGTTCTTC. Its protein product is CASRELVSYNEQFF.

A word on this clone: One junction end disagrees with the germline gene, perhaps due to a read error. This sequence joins TRBV7-9 and TRBJ2-2, with D maybe TRBD2 (6 bases). In germline, CDR1 is SEHNR, CDR2 FQNEAQ (reference sequence). This CDR3 has 16 amino acids. The CDR3 region is CSSSSPGGSHTGELFF. The CDR3 nucleotides read TGTTCCAGCAGCTCCCCTGGAGGGTCGCACACCGGGGAGCTGTTTTTT.

The CDR3 protein is CASSLKRENYGYTF. CDR3 DNA: TGTGCCAGCAGTTTAAAAAGAGAGAACTATGGCTACACCTTC. This chain joins TRBV27 and TRBJ1-2; no definite D call. The ends were cut back, 2 bases at V and 2 bases at J, with 9 bases in the middle. Germline CDR1 is MNHEY and CDR2 is SMNVEV (reference sequence). There are 14 residues in the CDR3.

This chain uses TRBV5-4 with TRBJ2-4; D is unresolved. Trimming left V 9 bases short and J 3 bases short, with 13 bases between. Germline CDR1 SGHNT, CDR2 YYREEE (reference sequence). This CDR3 comprises 13 residues. CDR3 in amino acids: CAIRHQDKNIQYF. The CDR3 DNA is TGTGCCATTCGACATCAGGACAAAAACATTCAGTACTTC.

This sequence joins TRBV27 and TRBJ1-1; TRBD1 matches at 7 bases. The CDR3 length is 14 residues. Germline trimming cut 5 bases from V and 5 bases from J; bases unmatched to any gene: 8. Germline V gene lookup returns CDR1 MNHEY and CDR2 SMNVEV (reference sequence). CDR3 sequence (DNA): TGTGCCAGCAGTCCTTGGGACAGTCCTACTGAAGCTTTCTTT. Translated: CASSPWDSPTEAFF.

The chain uses TRBV2 and TRBJ1-2; D is possibly TRBD1 (5 bases). Germline values: CDR1 SNHLY, CDR2 FYNNEI. The V end was cut by 6 bases, the J end by 7 bases, with 27 bases between. This CDR3 is built from 17 residues. CDR3 loop: CASSGPERRAGISGYTF. The CDR3 DNA reads TGTGCCAGCAGCGGACCAGAACGGAGGGCAGGGATCTCTGGCTACACCTTC.

The rearrangement links TRBV11-2 to TRBJ2-5, with 9 bases fitting TRBD1. The CDR3 covers 15 residues. CDR1 is SGHAT, CDR2 FQNNGV, per germline. V shed 4 bases, J shed 3 bases, and the junction held 6 bases outside the gene matches. CDR3 DNA: TGTGCCAGCAGCTGGGGGACAGGGACGGAAGAGACCCAGTACTTC. The encoded protein is CASSWGTGTEETQYF.

The chain recombines TRBV5-5 with TRBJ2-1; D is unclear. V lost 0 bases to trimming and J lost 4 bases, with 5 bases between them. Germline lookup yields CDR1 SGHKS and CDR2 YYEKEE (reference sequence). The CDR3 has 13 amino acids. The CDR3 DNA reads as TGTGCCAGCAGCTTGGGGCTTTACAATGAGCAGTTCTTC. Translated: CASSLGLYNEQFF.

This clone was detected once. CDR3 protein: CASSIRQGFGQPQHF. For the CDR3, the DNA is TGTGCCAGCAGCATACGACAGGGGTTCGGACAGCCCCAGCATTTT. The chain has TRBV7-6 and TRBJ1-5; TRBD1 matches at 8 bases. CDR3 size: 15 residues. J was trimmed by 7 bases and V by 5 bases; bases with no gene match: 10. Germline V gene sequence: CDR1 SGHVS, CDR2 FNYEAQ.

V gene TRBV2 combines with J gene TRBJ1-6, with D possibly being TRBD1 (6 bases). V gave up 6 bases and J gave up 6 bases, with 15 bases separating them. CDR3 length equals 15 residues. CDR1 and CDR2 from the germline V gene are SNHLY and FYNNEI. The CDR3 spells CASSDLGAPNSPLHF. In DNA form, the CDR3 reads TGTGCCAGCAGCGACTTGGGGGCCCCTAATTCACCCCTCCACTTT. The full variable domain, its missing parts supplied by reference TRBV2 and TRBJ1-6, is EPEVTQTPSHQVTQMGQEVILRCVPISNHLYFYWYRQILGQKVEFLVSFYNNEISEKSEIFDDQFSVERPDGSNFTLKIRSTKLEDSAMYFCASSDLGAPNSPLHFGNGTRLTVT.

The CDR3 DNA reads TGTGCCAGCAGGGGGGGCGGGGGAAGTAGTAATCAGCCCCAGCATTTT. This codes for CASRGGGGSSNQPQHF. The gene calls are TRBV6-6 and TRBJ1-5, with D tentatively TRBD1 (6 bases). CDR3 length equals 16 residues. With 6 bases removed from V and 4 bases from J, the gap between germline ends came to 19 bases. Germline CDR1 is MNHNY and CDR2 is SVGAGI (reference sequence).

J is TRBJ1-1 and V is TRBV9; D gene uncertain. Germline CDR1 reads SGDLS; CDR2 reads YYNGEE. Trimming left V 2 bases short and J 1 base short, with 6 bases between. The CDR3 consists of 13 residues. The CDR3: CASSVWQNTEAFF. The CDR3 DNA reads TGTGCCAGCAGCGTCTGGCAGAACACTGAAGCTTTCTTT.

CDR3 coding DNA: TGCGCCAGCACCCAATTAGCGGGAGCTCGGGAGACCCAGTACTTC. Its translation: CASTQLAGARETQYF. The rearrangement uses TRBV5-1 and TRBJ2-5; 9 nucleotides align to TRBD2. Germline CDR1 reads SGHRS; CDR2 reads YFSETQ. The CDR3 is made up of 15 amino acids. The V segment lost 6 bases and the J segment 5 bases; nucleotides outside the gene matches: 11.

This chain's CDR3 is CASSEGRAAFGTGELFF. The CDR3 bases are TGTGCCAGCAGTGAAGGGCGGGCAGCGTTTGGCACCGGGGAGCTGTTTTTT. The chain is built from TRBV2 and TRBJ2-2; weak D call: TRBD2 (5 bases). The germline CDR1 and CDR2 sequences are SNHLY and FYNNEI. CDR3 length: 17 amino acids. V was trimmed by 1 base and J by 4 bases, leaving 16 bases between them.

About this clone: The junction departs from the called germline gene at one end, perhaps through a read error. This chain links TRBV6-6 with TRBJ1-3; TRBD1 agrees at 7 bases. This CDR3 has 14 residues. The germline CDR1 and CDR2 sequences are MNHNY and SVGAGI (reference sequence). The DNA of the CDR3 is TGTGCCAGCAGTCCCGGGACAGTTGGAACCACCATATATTTT. This encodes CASSPGTVGTTIYF.

The CDR3, as DNA: TGCGCCAGCAGCCAAGAATTCGGGATCGCGGGGTACGCTTTCTTT. Translated: CASSQEFGIAGYAFF. The chain has TRBV4-1 and TRBJ1-1; D is ambiguous. Trimming took 0 bases from V and 11 from J, leaving 19 bases between them. Germline V gene sequence: CDR1 MGHRA, CDR2 YSYEKL. The length of the CDR3 is 15 residues.

The V and J genes are TRBV29-1 and TRBJ2-1; 10 bases fit TRBD2. This CDR3 is built from 14 residues. The junction had 4 bases not matched to a gene; V was cut back by 3 bases and J by 5 bases. In germline, CDR1 is SQVTM, CDR2 ANQGSEA. The DNA of the CDR3 is TGCAGCGTTGATGGGACTAGCGCTGACAATGAGCAGTTCTTC. Protein sequence: CSVDGTSADNEQFF.

The chain carries TRBV7-9 and TRBJ2-7; 16 bases match TRBD2. Germline CDR1 SEHNR, CDR2 FQNEAQ (reference sequence). The ends lost 0 bases at V and 3 bases at J; junction bases unmatched: 8. The CDR3 has 19 residues. DNA for the CDR3: TGTGCCAGCAGCTTAGCGGCGGGGACTAGCGGGAGGGTCGACTACGAGCAGTACTTC. Its translation is CASSLAAGTSGRVDYEQYF.

This clone was seen more than once but under ten times. The chain has TRBV5-4 and TRBJ2-3, with 8 bases aligning to TRBD2. The CDR3 has 16 amino acids. V dropped 4 bases and J dropped 3; count of bases not matched to a gene: 10. CDR1 is SGHNT, CDR2 YYREEE, per germline (reference sequence). The CDR3 sequence is CASSLVLVAGTDTQYF. CDR3 sequence (DNA): TGTGCCAGCAGCCTGGTTCTAGTAGCGGGGACAGATACGCAGTATTTT.

The J gene is TRBJ2-7, the V gene TRBV10-1, with 10 bases lining up with TRBD2. With V trimmed by 2 bases and J by 5 bases, 6 bases remained unmatched. This CDR3 is built from 15 residues. CDR1 is WNHNN and CDR2 is SYGVQD in the germline V gene (reference sequence). The CDR3 loop reads CASSETSSGSHEQYF. CDR3 DNA sequence: TGCGCCAGCAGTGAGACGTCTAGCGGGAGCCACGAGCAGTACTTC.

J is TRBJ2-7 and V is TRBV1; the table's D call of TRBD2 was not tested on the DNA. TRBV1 is marked as a pseudogene. This CDR3 spans 17 amino acids. The CDR3 region is CTSSQALSGLASYEQYF. CDR3 nucleotide sequence: TGCACCAGCAGCCAGGCACTCTCAGGACTAGCTAGCTACGAGCAGTACTTC.

This chain connects TRBV5-1 to TRBJ2-7; 9 nucleotides line up with TRBD1. The CDR3 is 17 amino acids. V lost 4 bases and J lost 1; bases outside the gene matches: 12. Germline CDR1 and CDR2: SGHRS and YFSETQ. This chain's CDR3 is CASSAPRDRESSYEQYF. DNA of the CDR3: TGCGCCAGCAGCGCCCCTCGGGACAGGGAATCATCCTACGAGCAGTACTTC.